One sample yielded the 3 T cell receptor beta chains listed below, sequenced in a study of T cell clonotyping in hematopoietic cell transplantation (dated by TCRdb to the early 2020s). In light of the paper, this sample's time point label describes: recipient sample about 28 days before transplant, after cytoreduction. The library was generated by the immunoSEQ multiplex PCR assay. As stored in TCRdb, this immuneACCESS dataset retains in-frame rearrangements with V and J assigned. A fraction of the clones does not appear; measured against another copy, unresolved V genes explain less than half of the discrepancy, and the remainder lacks a known reason. The sample profile shows about 28,000 clones; around 93% of them were found once. Of the sample, approximately 2.4% falls within the top ten clones. The specimen was peripheral blood mononuclear cells, collected before stem cell transplant. The receptors shown here come from a man between 50 and 59 years old with acute myeloid leukemia. Some clones in this sample may be carry-over from other donors' samples.

V gene TRBV30 combines with J gene TRBJ2-5; D perhaps matches TRBD1 (6 bases). Germline V gives CDR1 GTSNPN, CDR2 SVGIG (reference sequence). This CDR3 contains 12 residues. The V gene lost 4 bases and the J gene lost 5 bases, with 11 bases spanning the gap. The CDR3 sequence: CAWTGVSETQYF. CDR3 sequence (DNA): TGTGCCTGGACAGGGGTTAGCGAGACCCAGTACTTC.

The rearrangement links TRBV28 to TRBJ1-4; 7 nucleotides align to TRBD1. The CDR3 has 12 residues. The trim removed 10 bases at V and 4 bases at J, leaving 3 bases unmatched. Germline-derived CDR1 and CDR2 are MDHEN and SYDVKM. CDR3 nucleotide sequence: TGTGCCATCCGGGACAGTAATGAAAAACTGTTTTTT. This codes for CAIRDSNEKLFF.

J is TRBJ2-1 and V is TRBV6-1, with 10 nucleotides matching TRBD2. V shed 10 bases, J shed 7 bases, and the junction held 10 bases outside the gene matches. CDR3 length equals 14 residues. CDR1 and CDR2 from the germline V gene are MNHNS and SASEGT. CDR3 residues: CANRPSGRWNEQFF. DNA for the CDR3: TGTGCCAACCGTCCTAGCGGGAGATGGAATGAGCAGTTCTTC.